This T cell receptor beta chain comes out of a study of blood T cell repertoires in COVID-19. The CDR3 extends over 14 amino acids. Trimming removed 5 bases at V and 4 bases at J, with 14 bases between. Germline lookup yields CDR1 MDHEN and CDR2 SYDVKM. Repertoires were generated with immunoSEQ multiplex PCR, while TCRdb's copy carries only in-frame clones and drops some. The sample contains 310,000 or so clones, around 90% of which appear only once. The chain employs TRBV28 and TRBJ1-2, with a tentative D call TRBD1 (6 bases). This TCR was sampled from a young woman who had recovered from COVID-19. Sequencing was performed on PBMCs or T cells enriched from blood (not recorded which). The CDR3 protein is CASSLRTVPYGYTF. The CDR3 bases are TGTGCCAGCAGTCTTCGGACAGTTCCCTATGGCTACACCTTC.